Below are 26 T cell receptor beta chains sequenced from a single sample in a study of cytomegalovirus exposure and HLA in healthy donors. PCR was performed using 60 Vbeta and 13 Jbeta primers. Clones were sequenced by immunoSEQ multiplex PCR, and TCRdb holds only the in-frame ones, with some missing. This sample carries roughly 180,000 clones, 84% of them seen once, and the ten largest clones take 0.8% to 1.3%. Sequencing was done on a sample of PBMCs. These receptors all come from a man under 40 in good health and CMV-seronegative.

The chain couples TRBV7-2 to TRBJ2-1; the match to TRBD2 covers 11 bases. V dropped 5 bases and J dropped 1; count of bases not matched to a gene: 4. Germline CDR1 is SGHTA and CDR2 is FQGNSA. The CDR3 runs 16 residues. In DNA, the CDR3 is TGTGCCAGCAGCACGGGACTAGCGGATTCCTACAATGAGCAGTTCTTC. Its translation is CASSTGLADSYNEQFF.

The chain combines TRBV7-9 with TRBJ2-7, with D perhaps TRBD1 (5 bases). Per the germline V gene, CDR1 is SEHNR and CDR2 is FQNEAQ (reference sequence). Trimming removed 1 base at V and 3 bases at J, with 7 bases between. The CDR3 is 13 residues long. The CDR3: CASSLDRIYEQYF. The CDR3 DNA is TGTGCCAGCAGCTTAGACAGGATCTACGAGCAGTACTTC.

The chain employs TRBV5-4 and TRBJ2-5, with 9 bases lining up with TRBD2. In germline, CDR1 is SGHNT, CDR2 YYREEE (reference sequence). This CDR3 is built from 16 residues. V shed 1 base, J shed 5 bases, and the junction held 9 bases outside the gene matches. CDR3 in amino acids: CASSLNAPGLAETQYF. The CDR3 DNA is TGTGCCAGCAGCTTGAACGCCCCCGGACTAGCGGAGACCCAGTACTTC.

The CDR3 loop reads CASSESTGWNSPLHF. In DNA, the CDR3 is TGTGCCAGCAGTGAATCAACAGGGTGGAATTCACCCCTCCACTTT. The V gene is TRBV25-1, the J gene TRBJ1-6, with D possibly being TRBD1 (6 bases). Trimming took off 1 base at V and 7 bases at J, with 11 bases between the two ends. This CDR3 comprises 15 residues. Germline CDR1 reads MGHDK; CDR2 reads SYGVNS.

The chain joins TRBV28 to TRBJ1-4; unclear D gene. This CDR3 has 14 amino acids. The V gene lost 6 bases and the J gene lost 0 bases, with 8 bases spanning the gap. Germline lookup yields CDR1 MDHEN and CDR2 SYDVKM. The CDR3 region is CASSWTSTNEKLFF. Here the CDR3 DNA reads TGTGCCAGCAGCTGGACTTCAACTAATGAAAAACTGTTTTTT. The variable domain in full, with the rest retrieved from reference TRBV28 and TRBJ1-4, is DVKVTQSSRYLVKRTGEKVFLECVQDMDHENMFWYRQDPGLGLRLIYFSYDVKMKEKGDIPEGYSVSREKKERFSLILESASTNQTSMYLCASSWTSTNEKLFFGSGTQLSVL.

The count of this clone is one. At one end the junction does not follow the germline gene, possibly because of a read error. V and J are TRBV5-6 and TRBJ1-2; D possibly corresponds to TRBD1 (5 bases). This CDR3 region has 13 residues. The germline V gene encodes CDR1 SGHDT and CDR2 YYEEEE. The CDR3 reads CASSLVDVPGLAF. In DNA form, the CDR3 reads TGTGCCAGCAGCTTGGTAGACGTACCAGGGTTGGCCTTC.

This chain links TRBV27 with TRBJ2-7; D remains ambiguous. Looked up from germline, CDR1 is MNHEY and CDR2 is SMNVEV (reference sequence). The CDR3 has 14 residues. Trimming removed 5 bases from V and 6 bases from J, with 17 bases in between. The CDR3 region is CASSQISLIGEQYF. CDR3 nucleotide sequence: TGTGCCAGCAGTCAAATCTCCCTCATCGGCGAGCAGTACTTC.

J is TRBJ2-5 and V is TRBV7-6, with 8 bases lining up with TRBD2. The CDR3 sequence is 15 residues long. Trimming cost V 4 bases and J 9 bases; bases outside gene matches: 13. CDR1 and CDR2 from the germline V gene are SGHVS and FNYEAQ. The CDR3 loop reads CASSSGLALGGPQYF. In DNA, the CDR3 is TGTGCCAGCAGCTCCGGACTAGCCTTGGGGGGGCCCCAGTACTTC. Looking up the rest from reference TRBV7-6 and TRBJ2-5 gives the full variable domain: GAGVSQSPRYKVTKRGQDVALRCDPISGHVSLYWYRQALGQGPEFLTYFNYEAQQDKSGLPNDRFSAERPEGSISTLTIQRTEQRDSAMYRCASSSGLALGGPQYFGPGTRLLVL.

The V call is TRBV6-1, the J call TRBJ2-7, with D hard to call. CDR1 MNHNS and CDR2 SASEGT come from the germline V gene. The CDR3 covers 13 residues. The V gene lost 0 bases and the J gene lost 1 base, with 4 bases spanning the gap. This CDR3 reads CASSEANSYEQYF. Here the CDR3 DNA reads TGTGCCAGCAGTGAAGCTAATTCCTACGAGCAGTACTTC.

This chain joins TRBV4-1 and TRBJ1-1; D possibly corresponds to TRBD1 (6 bases). The V end was cut by 5 bases, the J end by 1 base, with 20 bases between. Germline values: CDR1 MGHRA, CDR2 YSYEKL. CDR3 length equals 17 residues. CDR3 protein: CASSSGVLYNWNTEAFF. CDR3 nucleotides: TGCGCCAGCAGCTCAGGGGTTCTGTACAATTGGAACACTGAAGCTTTCTTT.

This rearrangement joins TRBV6-1 to TRBJ1-5; D is undetermined. Germline CDR1 reads MNHNS; CDR2 reads SASEGT. The CDR3 loop spans 14 amino acids. Trimming removed 3 bases from V and 0 bases from J, with 6 bases in between. The CDR3: CASSDLYSNQPQHF. The CDR3 region has the DNA TGTGCCAGCAGTGACCTATATAGCAATCAGCCCCAGCATTTT.

The chain has TRBV19 and TRBJ2-7, with 7 bases identical to TRBD2. CDR3 length: 19 amino acids. Germline V gene data show CDR1 as LNHDA and CDR2 as SQIVND (reference sequence). After removal of 4 bases from V and 4 bases from J, the junction contained 22 bases not matched to a gene. The CDR3 nucleotides read TGTGCCAGTAGTACAACCTCGACAGCGACCGGGACTACCAGATACGAGCAGTACTTC. Translating gives CASSTTSTATGTTRYEQYF.

The CDR3 bases are TGCGCCAGCAGCCAAGATCAGCGGCACAGTTCCTACGAGCAGTACTTC. This translates into CASSQDQRHSSYEQYF. The genes are TRBV4-3 and TRBJ2-7, with a tentative D call TRBD2 (5 bases). Per germline, CDR1 LGHNA and CDR2 YSLEER. V dropped 0 bases and J dropped 1 base, with 13 bases sitting between them. The CDR3 sequence is 16 residues long.

This chain joins TRBV10-1 and TRBJ2-1; 9 positions agree with TRBD2. V lost 5 bases to trimming and J lost 6 bases; unmatched junction nucleotides: 5. This CDR3 spans 14 amino acids. Germline V CDR1 and CDR2: WNHNN, SYGVQD (reference sequence). CDR3 coding DNA: TGCGCCAGCAGTATGCGGGGGGGCTTCAATGAGCAGTTCTTC. Protein product: CASSMRGGFNEQFF.

The chain couples TRBV28 to TRBJ2-7; TRBD2 matches at 7 bases. Germline CDR1 is MDHEN and CDR2 is SYDVKM. V lost 3 bases and J lost 2; bases outside the gene matches: 4. The CDR3 has 14 residues. The CDR3 DNA follows: TGTGCCAGCAGTTTCGGGGCGGGAGCCTACGAGCAGTACTTC. This encodes CASSFGAGAYEQYF.

The chain employs TRBV15 and TRBJ2-1; TRBD2 aligns across 12 bases. CDR1 is LNHNV, CDR2 YYDKDF, per germline (reference sequence). The CDR3 consists of 17 residues. Losses at the gene ends were 0 bases for V and 8 bases for J; bases not matched to a gene: 8. The CDR3 loop reads CATSRDLLAGGRHEQFF. CDR3 DNA sequence: TGTGCCACCAGCAGAGATCTCCTAGCGGGGGGGCGACATGAGCAGTTCTTC.

The V and J genes are TRBV14 and TRBJ2-5, with 14 bases aligning to TRBD2. CDR3 length: 16 residues. Trimming at V came to 0 bases and at J to 7 bases, leaving 4 bases not matched to a gene. Germline CDR1 is SGHDN and CDR2 is FVKESK. CDR3 loop: CASSQDSGLAGGTQYF. The CDR3 region has the DNA TGTGCCAGCAGCCAAGATTCCGGACTAGCGGGAGGGACCCAGTACTTC.

The V gene is TRBV14, the J gene TRBJ1-2, with 9 nucleotides matching TRBD1. Germline values: CDR1 SGHDN, CDR2 FVKESK. J lost 5 bases, V lost 5 bases, and 6 bases had no gene match. The length of the CDR3 is 14 residues. CDR3 in amino acids: CASSVTGTGYGYTF. The CDR3 DNA is TGTGCCAGCAGCGTAACCGGGACAGGGTATGGCTACACCTTC.

Only one count was recorded for this clone. This rearrangement joins TRBV27 to TRBJ2-1, with 15 bases matching TRBD2. Germline lookup yields CDR1 MNHEY and CDR2 SMNVEV (reference sequence). The CDR3 sequence is 15 residues long. V gave up 5 bases and J gave up 14 bases; unmatched junction bases: 10. The CDR3 sequence: CASSQGLAGGTVEFF. For the CDR3, the DNA is TGTGCCAGCAGTCAGGGACTAGCGGGAGGTACTGTGGAGTTCTTC.

The sample holds one count of this clone. The chain carries TRBV9 and TRBJ1-4; D is possibly TRBD1 (5 bases). Looked up from germline, CDR1 is SGDLS and CDR2 is YYNGEE. The CDR3 has 15 residues. Trimming stripped 1 base from V and 0 bases from J, with 7 bases between. The CDR3 loop reads CASSVSGATNEKLFF. DNA of the CDR3: TGTGCCAGCAGCGTATCGGGGGCAACTAATGAAAAACTGTTTTTT.

The rearrangement uses TRBV5-8 and TRBJ1-1; D possibly corresponds to TRBD1 (6 bases). The CDR3 consists of 17 residues. The V gene lost 4 bases and the J gene lost 0 bases, with 19 bases spanning the gap. Germline values: CDR1 SGHTS, CDR2 YDEGEE. The CDR3 sequence is CASSSKPRQVMNTEAFF. CDR3 DNA sequence: TGTGCCAGCAGCAGCAAACCCAGACAGGTGATGAACACTGAAGCTTTCTTT.

V and J are TRBV9 and TRBJ1-4; D unresolved. The CDR3 length is 13 residues. Germline V gene data show CDR1 as SGDLS and CDR2 as YYNGEE. The V and J ends lost 4 bases and 5 bases respectively, with 9 bases between them. The CDR3 coding sequence is TGTGCCAGCAGCCCCTCCTTAAATGAAAAACTGTTTTTT. As protein: CASSPSLNEKLFF. The whole variable domain, filled in from reference TRBV9 and TRBJ1-4, reads DSGVTQTPKHLITATGQRVTLRCSPRSGDLSVYWYQQSLDQGLQFLIQYYNGEERAKGNILERFSAQQFPDLHSELNLSSLELGDSALYFCASSPSLNEKLFFGSGTQLSVL.

V gene TRBV7-3 combines with J gene TRBJ1-1; the D is unclear. CDR1 and CDR2 (germline): SGHTA, FQGTGA. Trimming left V 5 bases short and J 1 base short, with 8 bases between. The CDR3 runs to 13 residues. CDR3 loop: CASSPGGNTEAFF. The CDR3, as DNA: TGTGCCAGCAGCCCCGGCGGGAACACTGAAGCTTTCTTT.

V usage is TRBV5-1 and J usage is TRBJ2-5, with 11 bases that match TRBD1. The V and J ends lost 2 bases and 5 bases, in that order; junction bases with no gene match: 8. The germline CDR1 and CDR2 sequences are SGHRS and YFSETQ. CDR3 length equals 16 residues. CDR3 DNA: TGCGCCAGCAGCTTCAGGACAGGGGGCCCCCCGGAGACCCAGTACTTC. Translating it yields CASSFRTGGPPETQYF.

This chain links TRBV15 with TRBJ2-5; D might be TRBD2 (6 bases). The germline V and J ends were trimmed by 3 bases and 3 bases, with 8 bases remaining between them. The CDR3 covers 13 residues. The germline gives CDR1 LNHNV, CDR2 YYDKDF (reference sequence). The CDR3 region has the DNA TGTGCCACCAGCAGCGGGAGCGAAGAGACCCAGTACTTC. Protein: CATSSGSEETQYF.

This rearrangement joins TRBV25-1 to TRBJ2-3; D may be TRBD2 (7 bases). CDR1 is MGHDK, CDR2 SYGVNS, per germline. The CDR3 extends over 18 amino acids. The V and J ends lost 3 bases and 1 base respectively, with 20 bases between them. The CDR3 nucleotides are TGTGCCAGCAGTGATGGGGGCCTACAGGGAGGGGGCACAGATACGCAGTATTTT. Its translation is CASSDGGLQGGGTDTQYF.